The T cell receptor beta chain described here comes from a study of T-cell reconstitution after alpha-beta-depleted transplantation in children. The V end was cut by 6 bases, the J end by 7 bases, with 18 bases between. The CDR3 runs to 14 residues. Preparation of the TCRbeta library involved a method that used unique molecular identifiers. TCRdb re-called the PCR reads through MiXCR, storing one row per CDR3 protein. The data contain 600,000 to 700,000 distinct CDR3 sequences, around 17% of them singletons. This clonotype showed up many times. This material consisted of PBMCs from the stem cell graft donor, taken from the stem cell graft. V gene TRBV12-3 or TRBV12-4 combines with J gene TRBJ2-5, with D maybe TRBD2 (7 bases). This TCR was recovered from a human donor who donated a stem cell graft to a child with acute myeloid leukemia. The CDR3 DNA follows: TGTGCCAGCAGCCGCGGGGGCTCCCAATGGACCCAGTACTTC. This codes for CASSRGGSQWTQYF.